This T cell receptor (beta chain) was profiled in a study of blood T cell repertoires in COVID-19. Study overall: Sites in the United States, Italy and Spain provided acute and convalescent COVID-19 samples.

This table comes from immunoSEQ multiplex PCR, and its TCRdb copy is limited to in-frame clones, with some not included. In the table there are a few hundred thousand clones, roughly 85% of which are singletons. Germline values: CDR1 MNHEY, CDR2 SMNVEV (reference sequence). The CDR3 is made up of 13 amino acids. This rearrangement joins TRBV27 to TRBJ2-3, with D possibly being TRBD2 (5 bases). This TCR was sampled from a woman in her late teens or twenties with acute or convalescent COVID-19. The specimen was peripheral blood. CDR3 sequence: CATCGLSTDTQYF. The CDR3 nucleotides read TGTGCTACATGCGGGTTAAGCACAGATACGCAGTATTTT.